These 30 T cell receptor beta chains were sequenced from one sample in a study of T cell clones after liver transplantation. TCRdb keeps only in-frame clones here, not all; method: immunoSEQ multiplex PCR. This table has roughly 100,000 clones, more than 75% appearing once. The starting material was CD4+ T cells from blood, obtained before liver transplant. These receptors all stem from a human donor who received a liver transplant.

This clone was counted a single time. The chain carries TRBV7-2 and TRBJ2-3; TRBD1 might be the D (5 bases). The CDR3 has 13 amino acids. V was trimmed by 5 bases and J by 8 bases, leaving 14 bases between them. Germline lookup yields CDR1 SGHTA and CDR2 FQGNSA. CDR3 DNA sequence: TGTGCCAGCAGCCCCGTCCAGGGAAGTACGCAGTATTTT. Its translation: CASSPVQGSTQYF.

The genes are TRBV4-3 and TRBJ2-2; the match to TRBD2 covers 7 bases. The CDR3 extends over 15 amino acids. Germline V gene lookup returns CDR1 LGHNA and CDR2 YSLEER. Trimming at V came to 2 bases and at J to 7 bases, leaving 7 bases not matched to a gene. For the CDR3, the DNA is TGCGCCAGCAGCCAAAGGGACTACCTAAGCGGGGAGCTGTTTTTT. Amino acid sequence: CASSQRDYLSGELFF.

In this sample, this clone turned up a few times. This chain joins TRBV14 and TRBJ1-3, with no clear D. Trimming removed 0 bases at V and 0 bases at J, with 9 bases between. Germline V gene sequence: CDR1 SGHDN, CDR2 FVKESK. This CDR3 is 16 amino acids long. The DNA for the CDR3 is TGTGCCAGCAGCCAAGAGAAAGGCTTCTCTGGAAACACCATATATTTT. It is translated as CASSQEKGFSGNTIYF.

This chain connects TRBV5-8 to TRBJ2-1, with TRBD2 matching 7 bases. The germline V gene has CDR1 SGHTS and CDR2 YDEGEE. The CDR3 consists of 15 residues. The junction had 7 bases not matched to a gene; V was cut back by 4 bases and J by 3 bases. The CDR3 DNA reads TGTGCCAGCAGCAGCGGGACTAACCTCTACAATGAGCAGTTCTTC. Protein sequence: CASSSGTNLYNEQFF.

The V call is TRBV6-6, the J call TRBJ2-2; TRBD2 aligns across 11 bases. CDR1 is MNHNY and CDR2 is SVGAGI in the germline V gene (reference sequence). V lost 5 bases, J lost 1 base, and 0 bases stayed unmatched. This CDR3 spans 15 amino acids. The CDR3 nucleotides read TGTGCCAGCAGTGGACTAGCGGGGAACACCGGGGAGCTGTTTTTT. Its translation: CASSGLAGNTGELFF.

J is TRBJ2-5 and V is TRBV5-1; perhaps TRBD1 as D (6 bases). The CDR3 runs 13 residues. The germline V and J ends were trimmed by 1 base and 5 bases, with 9 bases remaining between them. CDR1 is SGHRS, CDR2 YFSETQ, per germline. The CDR3 coding sequence is TGCGCCAGCAGCTTGAAGGGGGTCGAGACCCAGTACTTC. It yields the protein CASSLKGVETQYF.

The chain has TRBV28 and TRBJ2-1; D is perhaps TRBD1 or TRBD2 (5 bases each). This CDR3 has 17 residues. CDR1 is MDHEN and CDR2 is SYDVKM in the germline V gene. Trimming removed 5 bases at V and 0 bases at J, with 17 bases between. CDR3 sequence (DNA): TGTGCCAGCAGTGCTCCGGGACCCTCAAGCTCCTACAATGAGCAGTTCTTC. This encodes CASSAPGPSSSYNEQFF.

The chain recombines TRBV4-3 with TRBJ1-3, with D unclear. The CDR3 length is 13 residues. Trimming cost V 4 bases and J 2 bases, with 6 bases left between them. The germline CDR1 and CDR2 sequences are LGHNA and YSLEER. CDR3 bases: TGCGCCAGCAGCCCGACTACTGGAAACACCATATATTTT. It is translated as CASSPTTGNTIYF.

The V and J genes are TRBV6-1 and TRBJ1-1; D might be TRBD1 (6 bases). Per the germline V gene, CDR1 is MNHNS and CDR2 is SASEGT. The CDR3 runs to 16 residues. Trimming took 3 bases from V and 1 from J, leaving 15 bases between them. The CDR3 DNA follows: TGTGCCAGCAGTGACCCGCCGGGGGCGAGGAACACTGAAGCTTTCTTT. Amino acid sequence: CASSDPPGARNTEAFF.

The rearrangement joins TRBV5-1 to TRBJ2-3; D may correspond to TRBD1 or TRBD2 (6 bases each). CDR1 SGHRS and CDR2 YFSETQ come from the germline V gene. The CDR3 has 15 amino acids. Trimming left V 2 bases short and J 2 bases short, with 12 bases between. The CDR3 DNA reads TGCGCCAGCAGCTTAAGGGGGGCCGACACAGATACGCAGTATTTT. It translates to CASSLRGADTDTQYF.

V gene TRBV9 combines with J gene TRBJ2-5; D call uncertain. Trimming took 0 bases from V and 1 from J, leaving 10 bases between them. The CDR3 runs to 15 residues. CDR1 and CDR2 (germline): SGDLS, YYNGEE. The CDR3 nucleotides are TGTGCCAGCAGCGTAGATCGACATACCCAAGAGACCCAGTACTTC. Its translation is CASSVDRHTQETQYF.

The chain links TRBV2 to TRBJ2-1; the D gene is possibly TRBD1 (6 bases). The germline CDR1 and CDR2 sequences are SNHLY and FYNNEI. Trimming removed 5 bases at V and 0 bases at J, with 11 bases between. The CDR3 loop spans 15 amino acids. The CDR3 loop reads CASSYRASSYNEQFF. The CDR3 DNA reads as TGTGCCAGCAGTTACAGGGCGAGCTCCTACAATGAGCAGTTCTTC.

The V call is TRBV30, the J call TRBJ2-3; 7 bases map to TRBD2. Trimming took 4 bases from V and 1 from J; bases not matched to a gene: 5. The V gene's germline CDR1 is GTSNPN and CDR2 SVGIG (reference sequence). The CDR3 is 14 amino acids. DNA of the CDR3: TGTGCCTGGAATGGTCTAGCGGGCACAGATACGCAGTATTTT. It encodes CAWNGLAGTDTQYF.

This sequence joins TRBV6-1 and TRBJ1-5; possible D gene TRBD1, 6 bases. Trimming took off 6 bases at V and 4 bases at J, with 13 bases between the two ends. The germline V gene encodes CDR1 MNHNS and CDR2 SASEGT. This CDR3 contains 14 residues. For the CDR3, the DNA is TGTGCCAGCAGCTCATCAGGGGCGAATCAGCCCCAGCATTTT. The encoded protein is CASSSSGANQPQHF.

By share, this clone ranks as medium-sized. CDR3 protein: CAWSRVTSEAFF. CDR3 bases: TGTGCCTGGAGCAGGGTTACTTCTGAAGCTTTCTTT. The V and J genes are TRBV30 and TRBJ1-1, with D perhaps TRBD1 (5 bases). The CDR3 totals 12 residues. Trimming stripped 3 bases from V and 6 bases from J, with 11 bases between. Germline V CDR1 and CDR2: GTSNPN, SVGIG (reference sequence). The variable domain in full, with the rest retrieved from reference TRBV30 and TRBJ1-1, is SQTIHQWPATLVQPVGSPLSLECTVEGTSNPNLYWYRQAAGRGLQLLFYSVGIGQISSEVPQNLSASRPQDRQFILSSKKLLLSDSGFYLCAWSRVTSEAFFGQGTRLTVV.

V and J are TRBV6-5 and TRBJ2-5; D possibly corresponds to TRBD2 (5 bases). The CDR3 contains 14 residues. V lost 2 bases and J lost 2, with 9 bases in between. CDR1 MNHEY and CDR2 SVGAGI come from the germline V gene. The CDR3 coding sequence is TGTGCCAGCAGTTACGAAGCGGAGCAAGAGACCCAGTACTTC. Amino acids: CASSYEAEQETQYF.

J is TRBJ1-2 and V is TRBV7-9; 8 positions match TRBD1. Germline CDR1 SEHNR, CDR2 FQNEAQ (reference sequence). Trimming removed 0 bases from V and 4 bases from J; junction bases left unmatched: 7. The CDR3 runs 16 residues. The CDR3 DNA sequence: TGTGCCAGCAGCTTAGCCGGGACAGGCGGATTCTATGGCTACACCTTC. Protein sequence: CASSLAGTGGFYGYTF.

Only a few counts were recorded for this clone. The limits of the CDR3 on the DNA are not certain, so only TCRdb's listed CDR3 is given. V and J are TRBV27 and TRBJ2-7; the D call in the table, TRBD1, was not verified against the DNA. CDR1 is MNHEY, CDR2 SMNVEV, per germline (reference sequence). The CDR3 contains 14 residues when both ends are counted. CDR3 sequence reads: CASSFFGQGSEQYF.

The chain has TRBV25-1 and TRBJ1-2, with D tentatively TRBD1 (5 bases). This CDR3 contains 12 residues. Germline loops: CDR1 MGHDK, CDR2 SYGVNS. V dropped 1 base and J dropped 7 bases, with 7 bases sitting between them. Written as DNA, the CDR3 is TGTGCCAGCAGTGAATCGAGGGGTGGCTACACCTTC. Encoded protein: CASSESRGGYTF.

The genes are TRBV2 and TRBJ2-3; possible D gene TRBD2, 5 bases. Trimming took off 6 bases at V and 0 bases at J, with 10 bases between the two ends. CDR1 is SNHLY, CDR2 FYNNEI, per germline. The CDR3 is made up of 14 amino acids. The CDR3 region has the DNA TGTGCCAGCAGCCGGCTAGCTAGCACAGATACGCAGTATTTT. As protein: CASSRLASTDTQYF.

This rearrangement joins TRBV28 to TRBJ1-3, with D possibly TRBD1 on 5 matching bases. Germline CDR1 MDHEN, CDR2 SYDVKM. The length of the CDR3 is 17 residues. V lost 6 bases and J 1 base, leaving 19 bases between the germline ends. The CDR3 loop is CASSFPLGDHSGNTIYF. In nucleotides, the CDR3 is TGTGCCAGCAGCTTTCCTCTGGGGGACCATTCTGGAAACACCATATATTTT.

This rearrangement joins TRBV5-1 to TRBJ2-2; D is ambiguous. Trimming shortened V by 1 base and J by 1 base, and 5 bases separated the two germline ends. This CDR3 contains 14 residues. Germline V CDR1 and CDR2: SGHRS, YFSETQ. CDR3 sequence: CASSLRQNTGELFF. Here the CDR3 DNA reads TGCGCCAGCAGCTTGCGGCAGAACACCGGGGAGCTGTTTTTT.

DNA of the CDR3: TGTGCCAGCAGATACGGGGCTCCTGATGAAAAACTGTTTTTT. It yields the protein CASRYGAPDEKLFF. The rearrangement uses TRBV27 and TRBJ1-4; a possible D gene is TRBD1 (5 bases). The V gene lost 6 bases and the J gene lost 6 bases, with 14 bases spanning the gap. The CDR3 is made up of 14 amino acids. The V gene's germline CDR1 is MNHEY and CDR2 SMNVEV (reference sequence).

The V and J genes are TRBV7-6 and TRBJ1-1; TRBD1 aligns across 8 bases. The CDR3 has 16 residues. Losses at the gene ends were 5 bases for V and 0 bases for J; bases not matched to a gene: 8. Germline V gene sequence: CDR1 SGHVS, CDR2 FNYEAQ. CDR3 amino acids: CASSEDRGRMNTEAFF. The CDR3 DNA reads TGTGCCAGCAGCGAAGACAGGGGACGAATGAACACTGAAGCTTTCTTT.

The V gene is TRBV2, the J gene TRBJ1-1; 8 bases align to TRBD1. The V gene end was trimmed by 4 bases and the J gene end by 8 bases; junction bases not matched to a gene: 12. This CDR3 region has 15 residues. Germline loops: CDR1 SNHLY, CDR2 FYNNEI. The CDR3 DNA reads as TGTGCCAGCAGTGCAAGGACAGGGCCCCGGGGAGAAGCTTTCTTT. This sequence encodes CASSARTGPRGEAFF.

The chain is built from TRBV4-2 and TRBJ2-3, with no clear D. Per germline, CDR1 LGHNA and CDR2 YNFKEQ. With 0 bases removed from V and 0 bases from J, the gap between germline ends came to 7 bases. This CDR3 comprises 15 residues. The CDR3 loop reads CASSQDYASTDTQYF. The CDR3 DNA follows: TGTGCCAGCAGCCAAGATTATGCTAGCACAGATACGCAGTATTTT.

The chain carries TRBV5-4 and TRBJ2-7; D is perhaps TRBD1 or TRBD2 (5 bases each). The ends were cut back, 3 bases at V and 0 bases at J, with 10 bases in the middle. There are 14 residues in the CDR3. The germline CDR1 and CDR2 sequences are SGHNT and YYREEE (reference sequence). The CDR3 reads CASSSGRNSYEQYF. The CDR3 DNA is TGTGCCAGCAGCTCGGGACGGAACTCCTACGAGCAGTACTTC. The complete variable domain, with remaining parts taken from reference TRBV5-4 and TRBJ2-7, reads ETGVTQSPTHLIKTRGQQVTLRCSSQSGHNTVSWYQQALGQGPQFIFQYYREEENGRGNFPPRFSGLQFPNYSSELNVNALELDDSALYLCASSSGRNSYEQYFGPGTRLTVT.

This chain uses TRBV5-1 with TRBJ2-5; weak D call: TRBD2 (7 bases). With 4 bases removed from V and 1 base from J, the gap between germline ends came to 20 bases. CDR3 length: 17 amino acids. The germline V gene has CDR1 SGHRS and CDR2 YFSETQ. CDR3 bases: TGCGCCAGCAGCCCCCTAAGGGGGGGGGCAGGCCAAGAGACCCAGTACTTC. Its protein is CASSPLRGGAGQETQYF.

The J gene is TRBJ2-1, the V gene TRBV10-1, with 10 positions matching TRBD2. This CDR3 contains 13 residues. Germline-derived CDR1 and CDR2 are WNHNN and SYGVQD (reference sequence). V gave up 7 bases and J gave up 8 bases; unmatched junction bases: 5. Here the CDR3 DNA reads TGCGCCAGCACTAGAGCGGGGGGGGATGAGCAGTTCTTC. This sequence encodes CASTRAGGDEQFF.

The gene calls are TRBV19 and TRBJ1-1; 7 bases align to TRBD1. J was trimmed by 1 base and V by 5 bases; bases with no gene match: 7. The CDR3 is 15 amino acids. The V gene's germline CDR1 is LNHDA and CDR2 SQIVND (reference sequence). CDR3 DNA sequence: TGTGCCAGTAGTTTACCGGGACAGACGAACACTGAAGCTTTCTTT. As protein: CASSLPGQTNTEAFF.